This TCR beta chain was sequenced during a study of T-cell reconstitution after alpha-beta-depleted transplantation in children. The germline V gene has CDR1 DFQATT and CDR2 SNEGSKA (reference sequence). The CDR3 has 16 residues. With 2 bases removed from V and 4 bases from J, the gap between germline ends came to 18 bases. Molecular barcoding with unique molecular identifiers was used for the TCRbeta library. One entry per CDR3 protein, called by TCRdb with MiXCR from the PCR reads. The table includes 500,000 or so distinct CDR3 sequences, 30% to 35% detected once. The chain employs TRBV20-1 and TRBJ2-1, with D perhaps TRBD2 (6 bases). This receptor was obtained from a human donor who donated a stem cell graft to a child with aplastic anemia. The sequencing here drew on PBMCs from the stem cell graft donor, taken from the stem cell graft. The CDR3, as DNA: TGCAGTGCTAGACCGGAACTAGCTGGACTTTACAATGAGCAGTTCTTC. Amino acids: CSARPELAGLYNEQFF.